This T cell receptor (beta chain) was captured in a study of cytomegalovirus exposure and HLA in healthy donors. Study-wide results and limits: Reports described diagnosis of cytomegalovirus status by the classifier as highly specific and sensitive.

Note on this clone: Antigen: not known.

Per germline, CDR1 SNHLY and CDR2 FYNNEI. J lost 4 bases, V lost 6 bases, and 5 bases had no gene match. The CDR3 sequence is 13 residues long. Data came from immunoSEQ multiplex PCR; TCRdb stores just in-frame clones and leaves some out. This sample has some 200,000 clones; about nine tenths occur once, and the top ten carry less than 9.5%. The sequence was collected from a man under 40 in good health and CMV-seropositive. This sequence joins TRBV2 and TRBJ1-2; 7 bases fit TRBD1. Specimen: PBMCs. CDR3 in DNA: TGTGCCAGCAGATTGGGACAGTCCTATGGCTACACCTTC. Its translation: CASRLGQSYGYTF.